The 18 T cell receptor beta chains given below trace back to one sample, sequenced in a study of blood T cell repertoires in COVID-19. Some clones are missing from TCRdb's copy, which holds only in-frame ones; the method was immunoSEQ multiplex PCR. The table lists fewer than 300,000 clones, approximately 78% of them singletons. The sequenced sample consisted of PBMCs or T cells enriched from blood (not recorded which). The receptors were gathered from a man aged 35 to 55 who had been exposed to COVID-19.

The table lists this clone with a few counts. This sequence joins TRBV19 and TRBJ2-1; D might be TRBD2 (6 bases). Germline CDR1 LNHDA, CDR2 SQIVND (reference sequence). The CDR3 totals 13 residues. V was trimmed by 7 bases and J by 6 bases, leaving 13 bases between them. CDR3 coding DNA: TGTGCCAGTAACCCGGGGGTGTTCAATGAGCAGTTCTTC. Translated, it gives CASNPGVFNEQFF.

This chain uses TRBV5-4 with TRBJ2-7; 7 bases line up with TRBD2. CDR1 SGHNT and CDR2 YYREEE come from the germline V gene (reference sequence). With 0 bases clipped from V and 0 bases from J, the junction kept 3 bases outside the gene matches. The CDR3 is 15 amino acids. The CDR3 here is CASSLDGRFSYEQYF. As DNA, the CDR3 is TGTGCCAGCAGCTTGGACGGGAGGTTCTCCTACGAGCAGTACTTC.

The chain has TRBV27 and TRBJ1-2, with D possibly matching TRBD1 (5 bases). Germline loops: CDR1 MNHEY, CDR2 SMNVEV (reference sequence). The CDR3 is made up of 16 amino acids. V lost 3 bases to trimming and J lost 5 bases, with 19 bases between them. CDR3 residues: CASSFITGRARYGYTF. The CDR3 coding sequence is TGTGCCAGCAGTTTTATTACAGGAAGGGCTCGATATGGCTACACCTTC.

This chain links TRBV5-1 with TRBJ2-5, with D uncertain. Deletions cut 0 bases from V and 2 bases from J, with 8 bases between. The CDR3 has 14 amino acids. The germline gives CDR1 SGHRS, CDR2 YFSETQ. This chain's CDR3 is CASSLEFGQETQYF. The CDR3, as DNA: TGCGCCAGCAGCTTGGAGTTCGGTCAAGAGACCCAGTACTTC.

The genes are TRBV5-1 and TRBJ1-1; the D is unclear. Trimming removed 4 bases at V and 1 base at J, with 8 bases between. Per germline, CDR1 SGHRS and CDR2 YFSETQ. The CDR3 totals 13 residues. DNA for the CDR3: TGCGCCAGCAGCGTTCGGGGGAACACTGAAGCTTTCTTT. It encodes CASSVRGNTEAFF.

The chain is built from TRBV19 and TRBJ1-4; D remains ambiguous. The germline V gene encodes CDR1 LNHDA and CDR2 SQIVND (reference sequence). Between the trimmed V and J ends, which lost 7 bases and 0 bases, there was a span of 12 bases. The CDR3 is 15 residues long. CDR3 loop: CASINSYSTNEKLFF. The CDR3 nucleotides are TGTGCCAGTATCAACAGCTACTCAACTAATGAAAAACTGTTTTTT.

This chain links TRBV6-1 with TRBJ2-1; 12 bases match TRBD2. Trimming at V came to 0 bases and at J to 7 bases, leaving 10 bases not matched to a gene. CDR1 is MNHNS and CDR2 is SASEGT in the germline V gene. The CDR3 sequence is 18 residues long. The CDR3 sequence is CASSEASRTTSGRNEQFF. CDR3 sequence (DNA): TGTGCCAGCAGTGAAGCTTCCCGCACGACTAGCGGGAGAAATGAGCAGTTCTTC.

This chain connects TRBV5-1 to TRBJ2-7, with D possibly matching TRBD1 (6 bases). This CDR3 is built from 16 residues. The germline V gene encodes CDR1 SGHRS and CDR2 YFSETQ. V lost 0 bases and J 0 bases, leaving 13 bases between the germline ends. CDR3 nucleotides: TGCGCCAGCAGCTTGGCCCTCCGGGACAACTCCTACGAGCAGTACTTC. Amino acid sequence: CASSLALRDNSYEQYF.

This clone was recorded only once. This chain links TRBV6-5 with TRBJ1-2; D is perhaps TRBD1 (5 bases). The V gene's germline CDR1 is MNHEY and CDR2 SVGAGI. The CDR3 is 14 residues long. V lost 2 bases and J 4 bases, leaving 11 bases between the germline ends. The CDR3 sequence is CASSYAGPGYGYTF. CDR3 bases: TGTGCCAGCAGTTACGCGGGACCAGGCTATGGCTACACCTTC.

Points on this clone: Distinct nucleotide sequences in the sample also encode this CDR3. This chain joins TRBV12-3 or TRBV12-4 and TRBJ2-7, with D perhaps TRBD1 (6 bases). The CDR3 length is 12 residues. Trimming took 9 bases from V and 3 from J, leaving 12 bases between them. The CDR3 DNA reads TGTGCCAGTTCCAGGGGTGGCTACGAGCAGTACTTC. Its translation is CASSRGGYEQYF.

The V gene is TRBV27, the J gene TRBJ1-2; TRBD1 aligns across 9 bases. The CDR3 has 14 residues. The germline V gene has CDR1 MNHEY and CDR2 SMNVEV (reference sequence). Germline trimming cut 2 bases from V and 8 bases from J; bases unmatched to any gene: 6. CDR3 nucleotides: TGTGCCAGCAGTTTACCGGGACAGGGCAGCGGCTACACCTTC. Translating gives CASSLPGQGSGYTF.

The chain links TRBV5-6 to TRBJ2-2, with 7 bases that match TRBD2. Germline-derived CDR1 and CDR2 are SGHDT and YYEEEE. The J segment lost 5 bases and the V segment lost 0 bases, leaving 10 bases of the junction unmatched. The CDR3 has 17 residues. CDR3 nucleotide sequence: TGTGCCAGCAGCTTGGCCCTCGGACTAGGAGGGACCGGGGAGCTGTTTTTT. Translating gives CASSLALGLGGTGELFF. The whole variable domain, filled in from reference TRBV5-6 and TRBJ2-2, reads DAGVTQSPTHLIKTRGQQVTLRCSPKSGHDTVSWYQQALGQGPQFIFQYYEEEERQRGNFPDRFSGHQFPNYSSELNVNALLLGDSALYLCASSLALGLGGTGELFFGEGSRLTVL.

This chain connects TRBV10-3 to TRBJ1-1; the D gene is possibly TRBD1 (6 bases). This CDR3 spans 14 amino acids. Germline CDR1 is ENHRY and CDR2 is SYGVKD. With 2 bases removed from V and 6 bases from J, the gap between germline ends came to 13 bases. The CDR3 nucleotides are TGTGCCATCAGTGAGCTCAGGGAGGGGGCTGAAGCTTTCTTT. Protein product: CAISELREGAEAFF.

This sequence joins TRBV7-9 and TRBJ2-5; the D gene is possibly TRBD2 (6 bases). CDR1 is SEHNR, CDR2 FQNEAQ, per germline (reference sequence). The CDR3 is made up of 19 amino acids. V shed 1 base and J shed 2 bases, with 23 bases lying between them. The CDR3 here is CASSLGGRLTSRLQETQYF. The CDR3 DNA sequence: TGTGCCAGCAGCTTAGGGGGGAGGCTCACTAGCAGACTACAAGAGACCCAGTACTTC.

Comments on this clone: At one end the junction does not follow the germline gene, possibly because of a read error. The chain joins TRBV30 to TRBJ2-4; tentatively, D is TRBD1 (6 bases). The CDR3 is made up of 13 amino acids. From germline, CDR1 is GTSNPN and CDR2 SVGIG (reference sequence). CDR3 nucleotide sequence: TGTGCCTGGGGAAGAGGGGACAAAAGTCCACCTGGATTC. Its protein is CAWGRGDKSPPGF.

The J gene is TRBJ2-1, the V gene TRBV7-3; 9 bases are shared with TRBD2. CDR3 length: 15 amino acids. Per the germline V gene, CDR1 is SGHTA and CDR2 is FQGTGA. The trim removed 2 bases at V and 6 bases at J, leaving 5 bases unmatched. The CDR3 DNA sequence: TGTGCCAGCAGCTTATGGGCTAGCGGGACCAATGAGCAGTTCTTC. This translates into CASSLWASGTNEQFF.

This clone was counted a few times. The V call is TRBV5-6, the J call TRBJ1-2, with 9 nucleotides matching TRBD1. This CDR3 region has 15 residues. Germline CDR1 reads SGHDT; CDR2 reads YYEEEE. Unmatched junction bases numbered 11, after V lost 4 bases and J lost 7 bases. The CDR3, as DNA: TGTGCCAGCAGCCCGCCCCGGGACAGGGTCCCTGGCTACACCTTC. It is translated as CASSPPRDRVPGYTF.

This chain connects TRBV19 to TRBJ1-2, with a tentative D call TRBD1 (5 bases). Trimming left V 7 bases short and J 7 bases short, with 22 bases between. The CDR3 has 15 amino acids. CDR1 and CDR2 (germline): LNHDA, SQIVND (reference sequence). The DNA for the CDR3 is TGTGCCAGTAAAGGAGACAGTTCTTGGACTAGTGGCTACACCTTC. It yields the protein CASKGDSSWTSGYTF.